Each of the 23 T cell receptor beta chains below was sequenced from the same sample in a study of blood T cell repertoires in COVID-19. Assay used: immunoSEQ multiplex PCR; TCRdb lists only in-frame clones, some missing. Of about 260,000 clones in the sample, less than 90% were seen once. Sequenced material: peripheral blood. The receptors shown here come from a human donor in a cohort sampled during active COVID-19.

V and J are TRBV9 and TRBJ2-5; D might be TRBD1 (6 bases). V lost 4 bases and J lost 4, with 17 bases in between. CDR3 length equals 15 residues. The germline V gene has CDR1 SGDLS and CDR2 YYNGEE. The CDR3 sequence is CASSPSPQGRETQYF. CDR3 coding DNA: TGTGCCAGCAGCCCGAGCCCACAGGGTCGAGAGACCCAGTACTTC. Full variable domain (remainder filled in from reference TRBV9 and TRBJ2-5): DSGVTQTPKHLITATGQRVTLRCSPRSGDLSVYWYQQSLDQGLQFLIQYYNGEERAKGNILERFSAQQFPDLHSELNLSSLELGDSALYFCASSPSPQGRETQYFGPGTRLLVL.

This chain links TRBV9 with TRBJ2-1; D perhaps matches TRBD2 (6 bases). Germline CDR1 reads SGDLS; CDR2 reads YYNGEE. The CDR3 totals 14 residues. The V end lost 1 base, the J end lost 9 bases, and 14 bases lay between the germline ends. The CDR3 sequence is CASSVRQGGGEQFF. The DNA for the CDR3 is TGTGCCAGCAGCGTAAGGCAGGGAGGAGGTGAGCAGTTCTTC.

V gene TRBV5-6 combines with J gene TRBJ2-7, with a weak D call TRBD2 (6 bases). Trimming left V 1 base short and J 2 bases short, with 10 bases between. Germline values: CDR1 SGHDT, CDR2 YYEEEE. The CDR3 is 14 amino acids. Here the CDR3 reads CASSLSGVAYEQYF. DNA for the CDR3: TGTGCCAGCAGCTTGTCGGGAGTGGCCTACGAGCAGTACTTC.

CDR3 nucleotide sequence: TGTGCCAGCAGCTTAAACAGGGGGATGACCGGGGAGCTGTTTTTT. The encoded protein is CASSLNRGMTGELFF. The rearrangement uses TRBV5-6 and TRBJ2-2, with TRBD1 identical over 8 bases. The CDR3 loop spans 15 amino acids. The J segment lost 5 bases and the V segment lost 2 bases, leaving 5 bases of the junction unmatched. Germline-derived CDR1 and CDR2 are SGHDT and YYEEEE.

The J gene is TRBJ1-2, the V gene TRBV6-5; weak D call: TRBD1 (6 bases). Looked up from germline, CDR1 is MNHEY and CDR2 is SVGAGI. The V end lost 2 bases, the J end lost 0 bases, and 10 bases lay between the germline ends. CDR3 size: 15 residues. As DNA, the CDR3 is TGTGCCAGCAGTTACGACAGGAAAGCTAACTATGGCTACACCTTC. Translation: CASSYDRKANYGYTF.

V usage is TRBV28 and J usage is TRBJ2-5; D may be TRBD2 (6 bases). The ends were cut back, 2 bases at V and 5 bases at J, with 9 bases in the middle. The germline gives CDR1 MDHEN, CDR2 SYDVKM. This CDR3 spans 13 amino acids. The CDR3 nucleotides are TGTGCCAGCAGTTTACCGGGACTGGAGACCCAGTACTTC. It translates to CASSLPGLETQYF.

This clone has a handful of counts. V gene TRBV2 combines with J gene TRBJ2-2; the D is unclear. Germline V gene data show CDR1 as SNHLY and CDR2 as FYNNEI. The CDR3 length is 12 residues. The V gene lost 4 bases and the J gene lost 9 bases, with 9 bases spanning the gap. As DNA, the CDR3 is TGTGCCAGCAGTGTGAGTCACCGGGAGCTGTTTTTT. Amino acids: CASSVSHRELFF.

This chain connects TRBV10-3 to TRBJ2-2; no clear D gene. V was cut by 4 bases and J by 0 bases, with 9 bases left in between. The length of the CDR3 is 15 residues. CDR1 is ENHRY, CDR2 SYGVKD, per germline. The CDR3 bases are TGTGCCATCAGTGCGAGTCTCGCGAACACCGGGGAGCTGTTTTTT. This gives the protein CAISASLANTGELFF.

The chain recombines TRBV15 with TRBJ1-5; 7 nucleotides line up with TRBD1. V lost 0 bases, J lost 5 bases, and 7 bases stayed unmatched. From germline, CDR1 is LNHNV and CDR2 YYDKDF (reference sequence). The CDR3 length is 16 residues. The CDR3 protein is CATSRDQEGAYQPQHF. In DNA, the CDR3 is TGTGCCACCAGCAGAGATCAAGAGGGGGCTTATCAGCCCCAGCATTTT. The full variable domain, with the rest looked up from reference TRBV15 and TRBJ1-5, is DAMVIQNPRYQVTQFGKPVTLSCSQTLNHNVMYWYQQKSSQAPKLLFHYYDKDFNNEADTPDNFQSRRPNTSFCFLDIRSPGLGDTAMYLCATSRDQEGAYQPQHFGDGTRLSIL.

This clone has only a few counts. The chain has TRBV11-2 and TRBJ1-1; the D is unclear. The CDR3 runs 14 residues. Germline V gene data show CDR1 as SGHAT and CDR2 as FQNNGV. V was pared by 1 base and J by 4 bases, with 10 bases between. The CDR3 DNA reads as TGTGCCAGCAGCTTAGGCCATGGGAGCACTGAAGCTTTCTTT. It yields the protein CASSLGHGSTEAFF.

V is TRBV7-8 and J is TRBJ2-7, with 9 bases matching TRBD1. The CDR3 contains 16 residues. J gave up 3 bases and V 1 base, and 7 bases lay outside the gene matches. In germline, CDR1 is SGHVS, CDR2 FQNEAQ. In nucleotides, the CDR3 is TGTGCCAGCAGCTTAGGCCCGGACAGGGGAATCTACGAGCAGTACTTC. Its translation is CASSLGPDRGIYEQYF.

This clone has more than one count but fewer than ten. V gene TRBV20-1 combines with J gene TRBJ2-4; no firm D call. The CDR3 length is 11 residues. Germline CDR1 and CDR2: DFQATT and SNEGSKA (reference sequence). Trimming left V 0 bases short and J 6 bases short, with 3 bases between. In DNA, the CDR3 is TGCAGTGCTAGAGATCTAAACATTCAGTACTTC. The encoded protein is CSARDLNIQYF.

This clone has just one count. The gene calls are TRBV4-3 and TRBJ1-4; D uncertain. This CDR3 contains 13 residues. Germline V gene sequence: CDR1 LGHNA, CDR2 YSLEER. V gave up 0 bases and J gave up 6 bases, with 5 bases separating them. CDR3 amino acids: CASSQDSYEKLFF. In nucleotides, the CDR3 is TGCGCCAGCAGCCAAGATAGCTATGAAAAACTGTTTTTT.

This chain uses TRBV6-4 with TRBJ2-1; TRBD1 might be the D (5 bases). The V gene's germline CDR1 is MRHNA and CDR2 SNTAGT. The CDR3 runs 16 residues. V was clipped by 0 bases and J by 0 bases, with 9 bases between them. In DNA, the CDR3 is TGTGCCAGCAGTGACTCGCCAGGGCGCTCCTACAATGAGCAGTTCTTC. Protein product: CASSDSPGRSYNEQFF.

The chain uses TRBV18 and TRBJ2-3; 8 bases match TRBD2. Germline CDR1 KGHSH, CDR2 LQKENI. The CDR3 is 15 amino acids. V lost 1 base, J lost 4 bases, and 4 bases stayed unmatched. CDR3 bases: TGTGCCAGCTCACCACAGGGACTAGAGGCAGATACGCAGTATTTT. It encodes CASSPQGLEADTQYF. Using reference TRBV18 and TRBJ2-3 for the parts outside the CDR3, the full variable domain is NAGVMQNPRHLVRRRGQEARLRCSPMKGHSHVYWYRQLPEEGLKFMVYLQKENIIDESGMPKERFSAEFPKEGPSILRIQQVVRGDSAAYFCASSPQGLEADTQYFGPGTRLTVL.

The chain joins TRBV7-2 to TRBJ2-3, with 8 bases that match TRBD1. The CDR3 spans 14 residues. V was clipped by 5 bases and J by 2 bases; unmatched bases: 3. Germline assignment: CDR1 SGHTA and CDR2 FQGNSA. CDR3 sequence: CASSRDRSTDTQYF. The CDR3 DNA reads TGTGCCAGCAGCAGGGACAGGTCCACAGATACGCAGTATTTT.

The chain links TRBV7-2 to TRBJ2-5; a weak D match, TRBD1 (5 bases). The V gene's germline CDR1 is SGHTA and CDR2 FQGNSA. CDR3 length: 13 residues. Trimming stripped 1 base from V and 3 bases from J, with 6 bases between. This CDR3 is CASSLGQKETQYF. CDR3 DNA sequence: TGTGCCAGCAGCTTAGGACAGAAAGAGACCCAGTACTTC. The full variable domain, rest sourced from reference TRBV7-2 and TRBJ2-5, is GAGVSQSPSNKVTEKGKDVELRCDPISGHTALYWYRQSLGQGLEFLIYFQGNSAPDKSGLPSDRFSAERTGGSVSTLTIQRTQQEDSAVYLCASSLGQKETQYFGPGTRLLVL.

There are many counts of this clone. This chain links TRBV10-2 with TRBJ1-1, with TRBD1 as a possible D gene (6 bases). The V gene's germline CDR1 is WSHSY and CDR2 SAAADI. Trimming took off 10 bases at V and 1 base at J, with 13 bases between the two ends. The CDR3 is 13 amino acids. This chain's CDR3 is CATGDAANTEAFF. CDR3 DNA: TGCGCCACAGGGGACGCGGCGAACACTGAAGCTTTCTTT.

The V and J genes are TRBV4-1 and TRBJ1-1; TRBD1 matches at 7 bases. After removal of 5 bases from V and 9 bases from J, the junction contained 18 bases not matched to a gene. Germline assignment: CDR1 MGHRA and CDR2 YSYEKL. The CDR3 runs to 16 residues. The CDR3 loop reads CASSSLWRGRSFQAFF. DNA for the CDR3: TGCGCCAGCAGCTCCCTCTGGAGGGGGCGAAGTTTTCAAGCTTTCTTT.

V is TRBV12-3 or TRBV12-4 and J is TRBJ2-3; weak D call: TRBD2 (6 bases). V lost 6 bases and J lost 4, with 8 bases in between. The CDR3 length is 12 residues. CDR3 DNA sequence: TGTGCCAGCAGGAGGGACTCAGATACGCAGTATTTT. It specifies CASRRDSDTQYF.

The chain carries TRBV7-9 and TRBJ2-5, with D perhaps matching TRBD1 (5 bases). The germline gives CDR1 SEHNR, CDR2 FQNEAQ (reference sequence). Trimming stripped 6 bases from V and 5 bases from J, with 7 bases between. The CDR3 spans 11 residues. CDR3 nucleotides: TGTGCCAGCAGAGGGGCCGAGACCCAGTACTTC. The encoded protein is CASRGAETQYF.

V gene TRBV6-5 combines with J gene TRBJ2-7; 8 bases are shared with TRBD1. Germline lookup yields CDR1 MNHEY and CDR2 SVGAGI. V dropped 5 bases and J dropped 3; count of bases not matched to a gene: 3. The CDR3 loop spans 13 amino acids. Here the CDR3 DNA reads TGTGCCAGCAGTCTACAGGGGGACTACGAGCAGTACTTC. Translation: CASSLQGDYEQYF.

This rearrangement joins TRBV30 to TRBJ1-1; 7 positions agree with TRBD1. Looked up from germline, CDR1 is GTSNPN and CDR2 is SVGIG (reference sequence). The CDR3 runs 15 residues. J lost 7 bases, V lost 2 bases, and 13 bases had no gene match. The CDR3 sequence: CAWSTQGGVFGEAFF. CDR3 nucleotides: TGTGCCTGGAGTACGCAGGGGGGTGTCTTCGGTGAAGCTTTCTTT.